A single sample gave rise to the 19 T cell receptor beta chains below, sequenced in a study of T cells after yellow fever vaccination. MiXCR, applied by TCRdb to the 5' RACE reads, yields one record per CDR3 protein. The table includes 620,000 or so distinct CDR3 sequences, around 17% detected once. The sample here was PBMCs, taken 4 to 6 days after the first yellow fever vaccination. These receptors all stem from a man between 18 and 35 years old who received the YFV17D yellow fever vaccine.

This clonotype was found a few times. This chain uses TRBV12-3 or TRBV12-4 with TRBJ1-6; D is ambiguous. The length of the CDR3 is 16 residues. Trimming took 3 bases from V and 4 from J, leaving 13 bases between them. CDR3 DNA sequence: TGTGCCAGCAGTTTGGAAGTCAGCAAGTATAATTCACCCCTCCACTTT. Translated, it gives CASSLEVSKYNSPLHF.

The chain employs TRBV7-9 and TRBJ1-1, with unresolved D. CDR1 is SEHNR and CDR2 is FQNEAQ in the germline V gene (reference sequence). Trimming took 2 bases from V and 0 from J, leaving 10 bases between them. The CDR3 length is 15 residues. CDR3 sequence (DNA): TGTGCCAGCAGCTTACAGGATGTCATGAACACTGAAGCTTTCTTT. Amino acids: CASSLQDVMNTEAFF. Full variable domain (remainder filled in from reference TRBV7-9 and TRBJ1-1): DTGVSQNPRHKITKRGQNVTFRCDPISEHNRLYWYRQTLGQGPEFLTYFQNEAQLEKSRLLSDRFSAERPKGSFSTLEIQRTEQGDSAMYLCASSLQDVMNTEAFFGQGTRLTVV.

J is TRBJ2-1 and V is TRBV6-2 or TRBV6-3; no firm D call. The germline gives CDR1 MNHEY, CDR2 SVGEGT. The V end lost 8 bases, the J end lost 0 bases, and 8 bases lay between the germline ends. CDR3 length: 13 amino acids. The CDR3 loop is CASEDHSYNEQFF. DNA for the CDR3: TGTGCCAGCGAGGACCACTCCTACAATGAGCAGTTCTTC.

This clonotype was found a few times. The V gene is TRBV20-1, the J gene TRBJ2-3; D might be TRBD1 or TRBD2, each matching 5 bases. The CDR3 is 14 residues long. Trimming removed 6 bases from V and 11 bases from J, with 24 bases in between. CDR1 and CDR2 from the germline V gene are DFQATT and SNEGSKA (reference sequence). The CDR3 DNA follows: TGCAGTGCCCCAAGGCAGGGAGTTTTTGTTAGGCAGTATTTT. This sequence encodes CSAPRQGVFVRQYF.

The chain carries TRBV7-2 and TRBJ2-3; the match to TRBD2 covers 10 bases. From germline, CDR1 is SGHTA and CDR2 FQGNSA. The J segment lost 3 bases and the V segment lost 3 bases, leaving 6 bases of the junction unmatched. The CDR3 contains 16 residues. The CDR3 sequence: CASSFQAGGETDTQYF. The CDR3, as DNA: TGTGCCAGCAGCTTTCAAGCGGGGGGGGAGACAGATACGCAGTATTTT.

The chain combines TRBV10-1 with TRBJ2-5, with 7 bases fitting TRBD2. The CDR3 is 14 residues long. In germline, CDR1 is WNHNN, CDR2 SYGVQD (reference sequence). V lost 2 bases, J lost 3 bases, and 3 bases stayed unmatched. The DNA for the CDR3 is TGCGCCAGCAGTGAGAGTCTAGCGGAAGAGACCCAGTACTTC. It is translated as CASSESLAEETQYF.

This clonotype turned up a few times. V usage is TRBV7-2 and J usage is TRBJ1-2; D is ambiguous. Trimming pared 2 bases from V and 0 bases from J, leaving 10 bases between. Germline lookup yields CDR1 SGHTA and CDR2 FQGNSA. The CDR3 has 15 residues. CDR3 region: CASSLRRASNYGYTF. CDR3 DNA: TGTGCCAGCAGCTTAAGGAGGGCTTCTAACTATGGCTACACCTTC.

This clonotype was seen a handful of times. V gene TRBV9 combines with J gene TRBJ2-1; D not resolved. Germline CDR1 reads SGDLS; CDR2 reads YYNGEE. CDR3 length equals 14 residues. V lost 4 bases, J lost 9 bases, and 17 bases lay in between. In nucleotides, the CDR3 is TGTGCCAGCAGCACCCGGACCCATTCTGGTGAGCAGTTCTTC. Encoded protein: CASSTRTHSGEQFF.

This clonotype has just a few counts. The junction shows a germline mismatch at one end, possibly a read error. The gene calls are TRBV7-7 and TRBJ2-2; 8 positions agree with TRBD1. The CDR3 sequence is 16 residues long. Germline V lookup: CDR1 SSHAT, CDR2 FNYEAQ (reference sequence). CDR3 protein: CASSLSGQGGTGELFF. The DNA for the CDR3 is TGTGCTAGCAGCCTATCTGGACAGGGTGGCACCGGGGAGCTGTTTTTT.

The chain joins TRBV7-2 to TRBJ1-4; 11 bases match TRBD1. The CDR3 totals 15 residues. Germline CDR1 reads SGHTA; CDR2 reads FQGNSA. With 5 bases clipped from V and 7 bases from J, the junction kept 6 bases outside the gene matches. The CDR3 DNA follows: TGTGCCAGCAGCACGTCCGGGACAGGGGGTGAAAAACTGTTTTTT. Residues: CASSTSGTGGEKLFF.

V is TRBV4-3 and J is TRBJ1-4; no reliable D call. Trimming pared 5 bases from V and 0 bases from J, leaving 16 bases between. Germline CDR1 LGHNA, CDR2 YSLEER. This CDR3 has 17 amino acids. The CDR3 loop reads CASSSLATGTTNEKLFF. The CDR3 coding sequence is TGCGCCAGCAGCTCCCTCGCTACGGGGACAACTAATGAAAAACTGTTTTTT.

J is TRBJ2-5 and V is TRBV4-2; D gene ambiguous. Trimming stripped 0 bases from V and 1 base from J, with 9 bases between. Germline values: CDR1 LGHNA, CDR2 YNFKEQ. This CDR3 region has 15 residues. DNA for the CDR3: TGTGCCAGCAGCCAAGATAAACATCTCCAAGAGACCCAGTACTTC. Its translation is CASSQDKHLQETQYF.

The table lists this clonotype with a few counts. Here the CDR3 DNA reads TGTGCCAGCAGTCCATATAGCGGGGGGGCCTACAATGAGCAGTTCTTC. Its translation is CASSPYSGGAYNEQFF. This rearrangement joins TRBV6-1 to TRBJ2-1; 11 positions agree with TRBD2. Germline V CDR1 and CDR2: MNHNS, SASEGT. Trimming removed 5 bases from V and 2 bases from J; junction bases left unmatched: 5. CDR3 length: 16 amino acids.

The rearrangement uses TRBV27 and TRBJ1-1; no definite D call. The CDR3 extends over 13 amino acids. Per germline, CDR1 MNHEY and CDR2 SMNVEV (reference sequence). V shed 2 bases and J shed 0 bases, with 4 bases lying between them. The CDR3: CASSLHLNTEAFF. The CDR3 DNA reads TGTGCCAGCAGTTTACATCTGAACACTGAAGCTTTCTTT.

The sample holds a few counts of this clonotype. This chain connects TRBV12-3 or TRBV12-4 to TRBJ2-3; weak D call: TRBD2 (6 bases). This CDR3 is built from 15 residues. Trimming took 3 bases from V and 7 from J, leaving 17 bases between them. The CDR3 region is CASSLDQPRGNTQYF. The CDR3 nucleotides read TGTGCCAGCAGTTTGGACCAACCCCGCGGGAATACGCAGTATTTT.

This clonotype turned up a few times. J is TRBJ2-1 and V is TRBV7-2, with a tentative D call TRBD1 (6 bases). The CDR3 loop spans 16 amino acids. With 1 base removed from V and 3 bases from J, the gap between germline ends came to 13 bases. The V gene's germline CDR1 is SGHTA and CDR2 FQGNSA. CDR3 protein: CASSLDLLDSYNEQFF. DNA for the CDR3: TGTGCCAGCAGCTTAGACCTGCTGGACAGCTACAATGAGCAGTTCTTC.

Here the CDR3 reads CASSTGLGGELFF. The CDR3 DNA is TGTGCCAGCAGTACCGGACTGGGTGGGGAGCTGTTTTTT. The rearrangement links TRBV6-1 to TRBJ2-2; possible D gene TRBD2, 5 bases. The CDR3 spans 13 residues. The germline V gene encodes CDR1 MNHNS and CDR2 SASEGT. The V end lost 5 bases, the J end lost 8 bases, and 12 bases lay between the germline ends.

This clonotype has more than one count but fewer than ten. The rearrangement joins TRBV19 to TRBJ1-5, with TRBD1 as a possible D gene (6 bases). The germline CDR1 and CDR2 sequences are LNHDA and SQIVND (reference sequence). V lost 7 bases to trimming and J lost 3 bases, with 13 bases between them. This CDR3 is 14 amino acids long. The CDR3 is CASKLQGPNQPQHF. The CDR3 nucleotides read TGTGCCAGTAAACTACAGGGACCCAATCAGCCCCAGCATTTT.

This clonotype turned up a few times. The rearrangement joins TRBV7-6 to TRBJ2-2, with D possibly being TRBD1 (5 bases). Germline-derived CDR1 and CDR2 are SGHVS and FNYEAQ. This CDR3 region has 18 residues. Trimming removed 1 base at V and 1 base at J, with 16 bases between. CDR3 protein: CASSLEAPAGQNTGELFF. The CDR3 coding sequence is TGTGCCAGCAGCTTAGAGGCCCCCGCCGGACAGAACACCGGGGAGCTGTTTTTT.